These 21 T cell receptor beta chains share one sample of origin, sequenced in a study of long-term antiretroviral therapy in people with HIV (dated by TCRdb to the early 2020s). The immunoSEQ hsTCRB v3.0 assay was used at survey level resolution to sequence the TRB variable region. Entries here come from immuneACCESS through TCRdb and include only in-frame sequences with V and J called. Some clones fail to appear in such tables; in the studies checked, an unresolved V gene covers under half of the shortfall, and the cause of the remainder is unknown. Counted in this sample were fewer than 20,000 clones; about 79% of them appeared once. The ten most abundant clones make up 14% of the sample. The sequencing here drew on unsorted PBMCs, taken 1.5 years before starting antiretroviral therapy. Receptor source: a woman in her forties or fifties with HIV.

This clone turned up a few times. The J gene is TRBJ2-7, the V gene TRBV4-2, with TRBD2 matching over 7 bases. The trim removed 11 bases at V and 1 base at J, leaving 8 bases unmatched. Germline lookup yields CDR1 LGHNA and CDR2 YNFKEQ. The CDR3 has 13 residues. The CDR3 here is CAERGEESYEQYV. The CDR3 DNA is TGTGCCGAGCGGGGAGAGGAGTCCTACGAGCAGTACGTC.

The V gene is TRBV6-6, the J gene TRBJ1-1; D gene uncertain. Germline V gene data show CDR1 as MNHNY and CDR2 as SVGAGI (reference sequence). Trimming shortened V by 7 bases and J by 4 bases, and 13 bases separated the two germline ends. CDR3 length: 13 amino acids. The CDR3 spells CASKLEGGTEAFF. The CDR3 coding sequence is TGTGCCAGCAAACTAGAGGGTGGCACTGAAGCTTTCTTT.

The gene calls are TRBV7-2 and TRBJ2-2; 10 bases match TRBD1. Germline CDR1 is SGHTA and CDR2 is FQGNSA. The trim removed 3 bases at V and 7 bases at J, leaving 5 bases unmatched. The CDR3 spans 15 residues. DNA of the CDR3: TGTGCCAGCAGCTTCAACGGACAGGGGGTCGGGGAGCTGTTTTTT. Translated, it gives CASSFNGQGVGELFF. Using reference TRBV7-2 and TRBJ2-2 for the parts outside the CDR3, the full variable domain is GAGVSQSPSNKVTEKGKDVELRCDPISGHTALYWYRQSLGQGLEFLIYFQGNSAPDKSGLPSDRFSAERTGGSVSTLTIQRTQQEDSAVYLCASSFNGQGVGELFFGEGSRLTVL.

The chain carries TRBV9 and TRBJ1-5; TRBD1 aligns across 9 bases. After removal of 0 bases from V and 4 bases from J, the junction contained 2 bases not matched to a gene. Germline V lookup: CDR1 SGDLS, CDR2 YYNGEE. The CDR3 sequence is 15 residues long. The CDR3 region has the DNA TGTGCCAGCAGCGTAGGGACAGGGGTAAATCAGCCCCAGCATTTT. Its protein product is CASSVGTGVNQPQHF.

This chain uses TRBV18 with TRBJ2-4; D is unclear. The V end was cut by 3 bases, the J end by 1 base, with 16 bases between. From germline, CDR1 is KGHSH and CDR2 LQKENI. There are 17 residues in the CDR3. CDR3 loop: CASSPKDSLGAKNIQYF. CDR3 DNA: TGTGCCAGCTCACCGAAGGATTCCCTGGGGGCCAAAAACATTCAGTACTTC.

The rearrangement links TRBV28 to TRBJ1-6; D possibly corresponds to TRBD1 (6 bases). Germline lookup yields CDR1 MDHEN and CDR2 SYDVKM. The CDR3 loop spans 17 amino acids. Trimming removed 6 bases from V and 0 bases from J, with 15 bases in between. The CDR3 sequence is CASSSTGTSSYNSPLHF. The DNA of the CDR3 is TGTGCCAGCAGCTCGACAGGCACAAGCTCCTATAATTCACCCCTCCACTTT.

The chain has TRBV5-6 and TRBJ2-5, with TRBD1 matching over 8 bases. CDR1 and CDR2 from the germline V gene are SGHDT and YYEEEE. The CDR3 loop spans 15 amino acids. V lost 3 bases to trimming and J lost 4 bases; unmatched junction nucleotides: 8. The CDR3 reads CASSSKDRVRETQYF. For the CDR3, the DNA is TGTGCCAGCAGCTCGAAGGACAGGGTGAGAGAGACCCAGTACTTC.

The chain employs TRBV5-4 and TRBJ1-3; possibly TRBD1 for D (5 bases). Trimming pared 2 bases from V and 0 bases from J, leaving 9 bases between. The CDR3 covers 15 residues. The germline V gene has CDR1 SGHNT and CDR2 YYREEE (reference sequence). CDR3 sequence: CASSFRGGSGNTIYF. CDR3 coding DNA: TGTGCCAGCAGCTTTCGGGGGGGCTCTGGAAACACCATATATTTT. Full variable domain (remainder filled in from reference TRBV5-4 and TRBJ1-3): ETGVTQSPTHLIKTRGQQVTLRCSSQSGHNTVSWYQQALGQGPQFIFQYYREEENGRGNFPPRFSGLQFPNYSSELNVNALELDDSALYLCASSFRGGSGNTIYFGEGSWLTVV.

The gene calls are TRBV10-2 and TRBJ2-5, with 11 bases fitting TRBD1. Germline V gene data show CDR1 as WSHSY and CDR2 as SAAADI. The CDR3 is made up of 14 amino acids. Trimming took 4 bases from V and 6 from J; bases not matched to a gene: 4. CDR3 DNA sequence: TGCGCCAGCAGTGGGACAGGGGGCTCAAAGACCCAGTACTTC. It specifies CASSGTGGSKTQYF.

The V call is TRBV2, the J call TRBJ1-1; D gene unclear. Germline CDR1 and CDR2: SNHLY and FYNNEI. The CDR3 loop spans 11 amino acids. V lost 9 bases and J 4 bases, leaving 9 bases between the germline ends. Here the CDR3 reads CAREVGTEAFF. For the CDR3, the DNA is TGTGCCAGAGAAGTGGGCACTGAAGCTTTCTTT.

This clone was counted between two and nine times. The genes are TRBV5-1 and TRBJ2-3, with a tentative D call TRBD2 (6 bases). The CDR3 loop spans 15 amino acids. Trimming stripped 5 bases from V and 0 bases from J, with 13 bases between. Looked up from germline, CDR1 is SGHRS and CDR2 is YFSETQ. The CDR3: CASRGSGTSTDTQYF. CDR3 sequence (DNA): TGCGCCAGCAGGGGTAGCGGAACTAGCACAGATACGCAGTATTTT.

The chain employs TRBV5-1 and TRBJ1-4; tentatively, D is TRBD1 (6 bases). Germline assignment: CDR1 SGHRS and CDR2 YFSETQ. The CDR3 extends over 14 amino acids. Trimming stripped 1 base from V and 4 bases from J, with 8 bases between. CDR3 sequence: CASSLQGYNEKLFF. The CDR3 DNA is TGCGCCAGCAGCTTGCAGGGGTATAATGAAAAACTGTTTTTT. The full variable domain, rest sourced from reference TRBV5-1 and TRBJ1-4, is KAGVTQTPRYLIKTRGQQVTLSCSPISGHRSVSWYQQTPGQGLQFLFEYFSETQRNKGNFPGRFSGRQFSNSRSEMNVSTLELGDSALYLCASSLQGYNEKLFFGSGTQLSVL.

The chain uses TRBV5-1 and TRBJ2-3; 15 bases map to TRBD2. V dropped 1 base and J dropped 3; count of bases not matched to a gene: 6. This CDR3 is 18 amino acids long. From germline, CDR1 is SGHRS and CDR2 YFSETQ. The CDR3 spells CASSLQGLAGGITDTQYF. The CDR3 nucleotides read TGCGCCAGCAGCTTGCAGGGACTAGCGGGGGGCATTACAGATACGCAGTATTTT. Full variable domain (remainder filled in from reference TRBV5-1 and TRBJ2-3): KAGVTQTPRYLIKTRGQQVTLSCSPISGHRSVSWYQQTPGQGLQFLFEYFSETQRNKGNFPGRFSGRQFSNSRSEMNVSTLELGDSALYLCASSLQGLAGGITDTQYFGPGTRLTVL.

The chain recombines TRBV2 with TRBJ1-5; D gene ambiguous. Looked up from germline, CDR1 is SNHLY and CDR2 is FYNNEI. V was shortened by 0 bases and J by 1 base, with 7 bases between the two germline ends. The CDR3 covers 15 residues. DNA of the CDR3: TGTGCCAGCAGTGAAGCGCCAAAGAGCAATCAGCCCCAGCATTTT. It specifies CASSEAPKSNQPQHF.

This chain joins TRBV7-9 and TRBJ1-1; TRBD1 agrees at 7 bases. There are 16 residues in the CDR3. The V and J ends lost 4 bases and 0 bases, in that order; junction bases with no gene match: 8. The germline CDR1 and CDR2 sequences are SEHNR and FQNEAQ (reference sequence). The CDR3 coding sequence is TGTGCCAGCAGCTCTCCGGGACAGAGGTTGAACACTGAAGCTTTCTTT. Protein product: CASSSPGQRLNTEAFF.

By share, this clone counts as medium-sized. The chain combines TRBV30 with TRBJ2-2, with D possibly matching TRBD2 (6 bases). The CDR3 contains 11 residues. V was shortened by 2 bases and J by 9 bases, with 7 bases between the two germline ends. Germline V gene data show CDR1 as GTSNPN and CDR2 as SVGIG (reference sequence). The CDR3 DNA sequence: TGTGCCTGGAGTACTAGCTGGGAGCTGTTTTTT. As protein: CAWSTSWELFF.

The V and J genes are TRBV29-1 and TRBJ2-7, with 9 bases matching TRBD1. CDR1 is SQVTM and CDR2 is ANQGSEA in the germline V gene. V lost 6 bases, J lost 4 bases, and 4 bases stayed unmatched. The CDR3 sequence is 12 residues long. Here the CDR3 DNA reads TGCAGCGTGGGACAGGGAGAGTACGAGCAGTACTTC. This encodes CSVGQGEYEQYF.

V and J are TRBV5-5 and TRBJ2-6; no reliable D call. The V gene's germline CDR1 is SGHKS and CDR2 YYEKEE (reference sequence). V was shortened by 5 bases and J by 4 bases, with 13 bases between the two germline ends. CDR3 length: 15 residues. DNA for the CDR3: TGTGCCAGCAGAAAGGCCCAGAACGGGGCCAACGTCCTGACTTTC. Its translation is CASRKAQNGANVLTF.

The chain employs TRBV18 and TRBJ2-3, with 14 bases fitting TRBD2. V shed 2 bases and J 1 base; nucleotides not matched to a gene: 17. The germline CDR1 and CDR2 sequences are KGHSH and LQKENI. The CDR3 sequence is 22 residues long. CDR3 in amino acids: CASSPGLSRTSGGWPGTDTQYF. CDR3 nucleotides: TGTGCCAGCTCACCAGGTCTGTCACGGACTAGCGGGGGGTGGCCTGGCACAGATACGCAGTATTTT.

This rearrangement joins TRBV11-2 to TRBJ2-5; TRBD1 is a possible D gene (5 bases). CDR1 and CDR2 from the germline V gene are SGHAT and FQNNGV. The CDR3 runs to 14 residues. Trimming cost V 7 bases and J 2 bases, with 14 bases left between them. In nucleotides, the CDR3 is TGTGCCAGCACCACTTTAACAGGACAAGAGACCCAGTACTTC. It codes for CASTTLTGQETQYF.

CDR3 bases: TGTGCCAGCAGCAAGGCGGGGCAGGAGACCCAGTACTTC. The encoded protein is CASSKAGQETQYF. This chain connects TRBV21-1 to TRBJ2-5; whether TRBD2, the table's D call, matches the DNA was not checked. TRBV21-1 is recorded as a pseudogene. The CDR3 is made up of 13 amino acids.